This is a list of T cell receptor beta chains from one sample in a study of naive and memory T cell subsets. A single record per CDR3 protein comes from TCRdb applying MiXCR to the UMI-ligation and nested PCR reads. The data hold approximately 150,000 distinct CDR3 sequences, with roughly 22% observed a single time. Sample: naive CD4+ T cells from blood. Receptors were obtained from a human donor in good health. Both conserved end residues are part of each CDR3. A D gene is named only where the DNA matches it firmly. Clone size appears in some rows only: once, few, many, or a class for an expanded clone.

-	-	TRBJ2-7	TRBV5-1	CASSLEAGRENYEQYF	TGCGCCAGCAGCTTGGAGGCGGGACGAGAAAACTACGAGCAGTACTTC
-	few	TRBJ2-1	TRBV24-1	CATSDLTSYNEQFF	TGTGCCACCAGTGACTTAACTAGCTACAATGAGCAGTTCTTC
-	-	TRBJ1-1	TRBV18	CASSPDTGVAFF	TGTGCCAGCTCACCAGATACAGGAGTAGCTTTCTTT
TRBD1	few	TRBJ1-1	TRBV5-1	CASSLGGSDTEAFF	TGCGCCAGCAGCCTAGGGGGCTCTGACACTGAAGCTTTCTTT
TRBD1	-	TRBJ2-1	TRBV7-3	CASSLTSSDRGDNEQFF	TGTGCCAGCAGCTTAACGTCATCGGACAGGGGGGACAATGAGCAGTTCTTC
-	-	TRBJ2-1	TRBV20-1	CSARVEGFVYNEQFF	TGCAGTGCTAGAGTAGAGGGCTTTGTGTACAATGAGCAGTTCTTC
TRBD2	-	TRBJ2-1	TRBV11-2	CASSSIAGLYNEQFF	TGTGCCAGCAGCTCGATAGCGGGACTCTACAATGAGCAGTTCTTC
-	-	TRBJ1-1	TRBV9	CASSVGRRENTEAFF	TGTGCCAGCAGCGTAGGACGGCGAGAGAACACTGAAGCTTTCTTT
TRBD1	-	TRBJ1-1	TRBV7-2	CASSPERGRTEAFF	TGTGCCAGCAGCCCAGAGAGGGGGCGCACTGAAGCTTTCTTT
TRBD1	-	TRBJ2-7	TRBV20-1	CSAGTGWYEQYF	TGCAGTGCGGGGACAGGGTGGTACGAGCAGTACTTC
-	-	TRBJ2-1	TRBV15	CATRGLETFSYNEQFF	TGTGCCACCAGGGGACTCGAAACGTTCTCCTACAATGAGCAGTTCTTC
TRBD2	many	TRBJ2-5	TRBV29-1	CSVGTSAQQETQYF	TGCAGCGTTGGCACTAGCGCCCAACAAGAGACCCAGTACTTC
-	few	TRBJ1-1	TRBV6-5	CASSYSAGWVTEAFF	TGTGCCAGCAGTTACTCTGCGGGGTGGGTCACTGAAGCTTTCTTT
-	once	TRBJ1-1	TRBV21-1	CATREGLTEAFF	TGTGCCACTAGAGAGGGGTTAACTGAAGCTTTCTTT
-	-	TRBJ2-6	TRBV6-6	CASRAGANVLTF	TGTGCCAGCAGGGCTGGGGCCAACGTCCTGACTTTC
-	-	TRBJ2-5	TRBV7-2	CASSSPGPKRETQYF	TGTGCCAGCAGCTCACCGGGACCCAAACGAGAGACCCAGTACTTC
TRBD2	few	TRBJ2-4	TRBV28	CATTPEVGGGDKNIQYF	TGTGCCACCACTCCCGAGGTCGGGGGAGGGGACAAAAACATTCAGTACTTC
-	few	TRBJ1-1	TRBV12-3/TRBV12-4	CASSRRANTEAFF	TGTGCCAGCAGTCGCCGGGCGAACACTGAAGCTTTCTTT
TRBD1	few	TRBJ1-1	TRBV20-1	CSARGDRYTEAFF	TGCAGTGCTCGAGGGGACAGATACACTGAAGCTTTCTTT
-	-	TRBJ2-7	TRBV12-3/TRBV12-4	CASGYSYEQYF	TGTGCCAGCGGCTATTCCTACGAGCAGTACTTC
-	-	TRBJ2-1	TRBV20-1	CSANSGSQANEQFF	TGCAGTGCTAATTCCGGGTCCCAGGCCAATGAGCAGTTCTTC
TRBD2	few	TRBJ2-1	TRBV7-8	CASSPGGGRAYEQFF	TGTGCCAGCAGTCCGGGGGGCGGGAGGGCCTATGAGCAGTTCTTC
TRBD1	-	TRBJ1-3	TRBV2	CASSRNHAGGAGGNTIYF	TGTGCCAGCAGCCGCAACCACGCAGGGGGCGCGGGGGGAAACACCATATATTTT
TRBD1	-	TRBJ2-7	TRBV30	CAWSVWGQFYEQYF	TGTGCCTGGAGTGTATGGGGACAGTTCTACGAGCAGTACTTC
-	few	TRBJ2-6	TRBV6-2/TRBV6-3	CASRTLTSSGANVLTF	TGTGCCAGCAGAACCTTGACATCCTCTGGGGCCAACGTCCTGACTTTC
-	few	TRBJ2-2	TRBV3-1	CASSQNGGELFF	TGTGCCAGCAGCCAAAATGGCGGGGAGCTGTTTTTT
-	few	TRBJ2-5	TRBV18	CASSTLSGSVETQYF	TGTGCCAGCTCAACCCTGTCCGGATCCGTGGAGACCCAGTACTTC
-	few	TRBJ1-4	TRBV27	CASSPWTAQGGKLFF	TGTGCCAGCAGTCCGTGGACAGCCCAAGGGGGAAAACTGTTTTTT
-	many	TRBJ2-1	TRBV5-6	CASSFYQYNEQFF	TGTGCCAGCAGCTTCTACCAGTACAATGAGCAGTTCTTC
-	-	TRBJ1-1	TRBV20-1	CSARDPNGQLNTEAFF	TGCAGTGCTAGAGATCCCAATGGACAGCTGAACACTGAAGCTTTCTTT
TRBD2	many	TRBJ2-3	TRBV20-1	CSAPLAGRVDTQYF	TGCAGTGCCCCTTTAGCGGGAAGGGTAGATACGCAGTATTTT
TRBD1	once	TRBJ2-1	TRBV28	CASSLWTGPRNEQFF	TGTGCCAGCAGTTTATGGACAGGGCCTAGGAATGAGCAGTTCTTC